The source of this T cell receptor (beta chain) is a study of monozygotic twins with inflammatory bowel disease. Points on this clonotype: Its antigen is not known.

Study-wide findings and caveats: Repertoire similarity was not found to differ between concordant and discordant twins, possibly from limited power.

Blood samples of approximately 2.3 ml were drawn from every donor. Total RNA input per TCR library was about 3,400 ng. Per individual sample, eight separate reactions were used to make cDNA. TCRdb reprocessed the 5' RACE reads and keeps a single row for each CDR3 protein, giving no DNA. The sample features roughly 200,000 distinct CDR3 sequences, with 6% to 9% in its top ten. The sample consisted of blood. The receptor was derived from a human donor with ulcerative colitis or Crohn's disease, or a healthy co-twin of an affected twin (not recorded which).

The CDR3 here is CASSYGTNSYEQYF. The chain couples TRBV4-3 to TRBJ2-7; TCRdb picks TRBD1, but there is no DNA to check that call. The CDR3 is 14 residues long. CDR1 is LGHNA, CDR2 YSLEER, per germline.